This entry describes one T cell receptor beta chain. Its antigen is not known. These data come from a study of breast tumors, draining lymph nodes, adjacent tissues. Study results and limitations: Data only fit, rather than demonstrated, lymph node origin of most tumor T cells. Compared with lymph nodes, tumors were less diverse; compared with nontumor tissue, more. Findings are consistent with lymph node origin and intratumoral expansion of most tumor T cells. Compared with basal-like, luminal-like tumors shared significantly more repertoire with nontumor tissue.

TCRdb used MiXCR to reprocess the multiplex PCR reads, holding one entry per CDR3 protein. This sample has approximately 7,100 distinct CDR3 sequences, with 74% found just once. Trimming at V came to 6 bases and at J to 6 bases, leaving 20 bases not matched to a gene. The CDR3 is 19 residues long. The chain couples TRBV12-3 or TRBV12-4 to TRBJ1-6; TRBD1 aligns across 7 bases. The origin of this receptor is a female donor with breast cancer. Some clones in this sample may be carry-over from other donors' samples. The sample taken for sequencing was tumor-adjacent breast tissue. The CDR3 loop is CASSPRPDDRAIGNSPLHF. CDR3 bases: TGTGCCAGCAGCCCCAGACCGGACGACAGGGCGATTGGTAATTCACCCCTCCACTTT.